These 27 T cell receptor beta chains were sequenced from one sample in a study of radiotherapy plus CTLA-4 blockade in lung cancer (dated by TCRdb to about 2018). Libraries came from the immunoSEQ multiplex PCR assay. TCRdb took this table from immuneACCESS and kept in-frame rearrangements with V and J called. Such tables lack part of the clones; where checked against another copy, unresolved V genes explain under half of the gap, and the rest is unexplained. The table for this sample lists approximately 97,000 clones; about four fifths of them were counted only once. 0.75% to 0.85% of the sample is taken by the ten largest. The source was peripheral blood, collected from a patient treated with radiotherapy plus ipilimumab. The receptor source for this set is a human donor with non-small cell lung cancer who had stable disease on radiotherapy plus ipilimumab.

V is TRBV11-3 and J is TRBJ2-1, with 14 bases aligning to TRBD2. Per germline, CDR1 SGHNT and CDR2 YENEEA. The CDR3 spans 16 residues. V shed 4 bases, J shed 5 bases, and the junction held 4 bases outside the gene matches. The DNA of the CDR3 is TGTGCCAGCAGCTCACCGACTAGCGGGGGGGACAATGAGCAGTTCTTC. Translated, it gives CASSSPTSGGDNEQFF.

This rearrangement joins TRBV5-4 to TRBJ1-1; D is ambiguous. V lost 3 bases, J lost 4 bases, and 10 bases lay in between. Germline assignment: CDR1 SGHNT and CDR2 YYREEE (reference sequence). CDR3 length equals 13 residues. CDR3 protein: CASSWSGITEAFF. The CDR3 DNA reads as TGTGCCAGCAGCTGGTCGGGGATCACTGAAGCTTTCTTT.

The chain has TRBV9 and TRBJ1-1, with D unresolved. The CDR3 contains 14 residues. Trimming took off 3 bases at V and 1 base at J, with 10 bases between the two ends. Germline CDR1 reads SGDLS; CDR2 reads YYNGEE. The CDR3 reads CASSAGRENTEAFF. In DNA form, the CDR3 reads TGTGCCAGCAGCGCAGGACGGGAGAACACTGAAGCTTTCTTT.

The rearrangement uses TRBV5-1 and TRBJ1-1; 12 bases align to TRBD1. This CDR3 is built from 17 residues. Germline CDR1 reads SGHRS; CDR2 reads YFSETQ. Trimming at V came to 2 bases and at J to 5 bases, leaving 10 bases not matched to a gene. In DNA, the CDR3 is TGCGCCAGCAGCTTTGCGGGACAGGGGGCGCGGGGTACTGAAGCTTTCTTT. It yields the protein CASSFAGQGARGTEAFF.

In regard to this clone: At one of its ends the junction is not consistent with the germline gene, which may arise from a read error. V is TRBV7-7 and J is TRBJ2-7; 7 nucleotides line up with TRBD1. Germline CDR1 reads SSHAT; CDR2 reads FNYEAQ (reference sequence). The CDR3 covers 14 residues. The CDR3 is CASSLTGPRPKQYF. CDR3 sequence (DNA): TGTGCTAGCAGCCTGACAGGGCCCCGTCCGAAGCAGTACTTC.

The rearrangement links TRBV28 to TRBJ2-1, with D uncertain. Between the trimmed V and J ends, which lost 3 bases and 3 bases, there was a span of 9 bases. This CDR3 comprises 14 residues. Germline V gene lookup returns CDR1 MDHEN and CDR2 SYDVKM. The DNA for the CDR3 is TGTGCCAGCAGTTTTTCGGGTAACTACAATGAGCAGTTCTTC. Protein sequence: CASSFSGNYNEQFF.

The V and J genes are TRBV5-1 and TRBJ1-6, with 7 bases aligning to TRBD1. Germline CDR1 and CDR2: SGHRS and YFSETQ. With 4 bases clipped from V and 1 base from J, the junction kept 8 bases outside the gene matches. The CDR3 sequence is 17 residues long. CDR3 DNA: TGCGCCAGCAGCGACGGGACAGCCCTATCCTATAATTCACCCCTCCACTTT. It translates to CASSDGTALSYNSPLHF.

CDR3 DNA: TGCAGCGTTGAGGCAGTAGGGGGAGCGGGAGGCTACACCTTC. Encoded protein: CSVEAVGGAGGYTF. The chain carries TRBV29-1 and TRBJ1-2; a weak D match, TRBD1 (6 bases). Deletions cut 3 bases from V and 8 bases from J, with 19 bases between. CDR3 length: 14 residues. Per the germline V gene, CDR1 is SQVTM and CDR2 is ANQGSEA. The whole variable domain, filled in from reference TRBV29-1 and TRBJ1-2, reads SAVISQKPSRDICQRGTSLTIQCQVDSQVTMMFWYRQQPGQSLTLIATANQGSEATYESGFVIDKFPISRPNLTFSTLTVSNMSPEDSSIYLCSVEAVGGAGGYTFGSGTRLTVV.

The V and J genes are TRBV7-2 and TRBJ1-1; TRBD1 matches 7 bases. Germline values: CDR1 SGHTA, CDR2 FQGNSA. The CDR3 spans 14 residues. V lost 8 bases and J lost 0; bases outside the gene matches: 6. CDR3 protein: CASRQGDMNTEAFF. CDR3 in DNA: TGTGCCAGCCGACAGGGAGACATGAACACTGAAGCTTTCTTT.

The CDR3 region has the DNA TGTGCCAGCAGGGCGGCTAGCGGGCAAGAGACCCAGTACTTC. It encodes CASRAASGQETQYF. The chain uses TRBV2 and TRBJ2-5; 8 positions match TRBD2. There are 14 residues in the CDR3. Trimming took 6 bases from V and 2 from J; bases not matched to a gene: 5. Germline assignment: CDR1 SNHLY and CDR2 FYNNEI.

In nucleotides, the CDR3 is TGTGCCAGCAGCTATACAGGGATTTCCTCAGTGTCTGGAAACACCATATATTTT. It translates to CASSYTGISSVSGNTIYF. The rearrangement links TRBV5-6 to TRBJ1-3; TRBD1 is a possible D gene (6 bases). Germline V CDR1 and CDR2: SGHDT, YYEEEE. The CDR3 has 18 amino acids. V was trimmed by 3 bases and J by 1 base, leaving 20 bases between them.

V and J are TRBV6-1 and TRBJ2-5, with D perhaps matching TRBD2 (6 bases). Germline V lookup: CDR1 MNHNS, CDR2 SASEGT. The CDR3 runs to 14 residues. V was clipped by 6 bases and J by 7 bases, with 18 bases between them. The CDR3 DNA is TGTGCCAGCAGCCCGGGACTTGCGGTAGCGACCCAGTACTTC. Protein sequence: CASSPGLAVATQYF.

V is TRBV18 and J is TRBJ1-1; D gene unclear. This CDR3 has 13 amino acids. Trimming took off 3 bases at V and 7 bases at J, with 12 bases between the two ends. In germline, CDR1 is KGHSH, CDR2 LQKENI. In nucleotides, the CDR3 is TGTGCCAGCTCACCCTTAAAAGAGGATGAAGCTTTCTTT. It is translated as CASSPLKEDEAFF. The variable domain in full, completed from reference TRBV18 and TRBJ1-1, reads NAGVMQNPRHLVRRRGQEARLRCSPMKGHSHVYWYRQLPEEGLKFMVYLQKENIIDESGMPKERFSAEFPKEGPSILRIQQVVRGDSAAYFCASSPLKEDEAFFGQGTRLTVV.

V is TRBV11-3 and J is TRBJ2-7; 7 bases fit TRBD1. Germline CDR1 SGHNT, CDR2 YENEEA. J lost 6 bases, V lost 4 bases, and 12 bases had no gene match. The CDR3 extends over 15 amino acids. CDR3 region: CASSSSRQGGVEQYF. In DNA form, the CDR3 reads TGTGCCAGCAGCTCCAGCCGACAGGGTGGAGTCGAGCAGTACTTC.

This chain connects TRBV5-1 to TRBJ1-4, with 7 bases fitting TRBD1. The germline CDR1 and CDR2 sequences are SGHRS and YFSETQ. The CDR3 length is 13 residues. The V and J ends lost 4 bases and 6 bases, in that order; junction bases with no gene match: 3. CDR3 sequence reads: CASSVTGDEKLFF. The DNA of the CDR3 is TGCGCCAGCAGCGTAACAGGGGATGAAAAACTGTTTTTT.

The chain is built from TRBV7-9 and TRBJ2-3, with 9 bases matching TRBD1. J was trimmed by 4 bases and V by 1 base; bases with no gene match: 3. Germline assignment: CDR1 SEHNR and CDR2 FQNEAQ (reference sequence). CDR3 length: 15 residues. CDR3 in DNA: TGTGCCAGCAGCTTAGGGACAGGGGAAGCAGATACGCAGTATTTT. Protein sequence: CASSLGTGEADTQYF.

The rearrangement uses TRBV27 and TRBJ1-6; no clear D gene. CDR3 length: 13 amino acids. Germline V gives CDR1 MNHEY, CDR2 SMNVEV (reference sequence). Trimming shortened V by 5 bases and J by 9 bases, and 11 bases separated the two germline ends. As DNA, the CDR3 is TGTGCCAGCAGTACAGTTATTAGTTCACCCCTCCACTTT. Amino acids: CASSTVISSPLHF.

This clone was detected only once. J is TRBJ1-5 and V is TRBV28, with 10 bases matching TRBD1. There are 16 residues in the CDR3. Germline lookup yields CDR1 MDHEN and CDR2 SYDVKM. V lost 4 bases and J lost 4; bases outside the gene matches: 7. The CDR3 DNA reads TGTGCCAGCAGTTCTGCCGGGACAGGGGCGAATCAGCCCCAGCATTTT. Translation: CASSSAGTGANQPQHF.

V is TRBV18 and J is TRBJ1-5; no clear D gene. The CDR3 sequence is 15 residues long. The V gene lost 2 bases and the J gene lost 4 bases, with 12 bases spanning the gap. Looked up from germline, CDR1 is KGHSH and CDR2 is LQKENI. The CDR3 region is CASSPGNGPNQPQHF. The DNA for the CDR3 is TGTGCCAGCTCACCAGGAAACGGACCTAATCAGCCCCAGCATTTT.

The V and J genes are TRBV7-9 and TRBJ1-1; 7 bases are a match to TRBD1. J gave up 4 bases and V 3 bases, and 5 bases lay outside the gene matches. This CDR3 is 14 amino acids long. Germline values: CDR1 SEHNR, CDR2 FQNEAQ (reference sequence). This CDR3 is CASSFRQGVTEAFF. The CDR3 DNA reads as TGTGCCAGCAGCTTTAGACAGGGCGTCACTGAAGCTTTCTTT. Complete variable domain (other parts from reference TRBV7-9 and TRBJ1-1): DTGVSQNPRHKITKRGQNVTFRCDPISEHNRLYWYRQTLGQGPEFLTYFQNEAQLEKSRLLSDRFSAERPKGSFSTLEIQRTEQGDSAMYLCASSFRQGVTEAFFGQGTRLTVV.

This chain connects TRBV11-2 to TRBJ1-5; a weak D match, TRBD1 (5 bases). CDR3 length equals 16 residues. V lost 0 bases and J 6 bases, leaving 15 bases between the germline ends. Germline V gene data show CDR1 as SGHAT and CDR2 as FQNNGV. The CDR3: CASSLEGTRAGQPQHF. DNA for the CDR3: TGTGCCAGCAGCTTAGAGGGGACCCGGGCAGGTCAGCCCCAGCATTTT.

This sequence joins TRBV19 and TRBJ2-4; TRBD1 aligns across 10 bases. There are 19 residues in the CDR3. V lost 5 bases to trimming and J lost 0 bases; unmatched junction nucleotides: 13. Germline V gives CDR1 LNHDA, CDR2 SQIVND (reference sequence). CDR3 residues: CASSPGRDRGRLAKNIQYF. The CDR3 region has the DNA TGTGCCAGTAGTCCGGGGCGGGACAGGGGTCGTTTAGCCAAAAACATTCAGTACTTC.

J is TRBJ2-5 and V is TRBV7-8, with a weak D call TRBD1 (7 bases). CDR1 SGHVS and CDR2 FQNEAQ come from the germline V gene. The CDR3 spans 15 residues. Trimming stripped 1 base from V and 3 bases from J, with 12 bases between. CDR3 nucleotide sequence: TGTGCCAGCAGCTTAGGGCAGGGGGGCGAAGAGACCCAGTACTTC. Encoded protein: CASSLGQGGEETQYF.

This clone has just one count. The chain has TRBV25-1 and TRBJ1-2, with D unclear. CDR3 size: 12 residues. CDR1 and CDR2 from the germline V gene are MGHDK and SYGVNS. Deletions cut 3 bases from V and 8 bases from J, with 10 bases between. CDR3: CASSDGMRGYTF. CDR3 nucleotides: TGTGCCAGCAGTGACGGCATGAGGGGCTACACCTTC.

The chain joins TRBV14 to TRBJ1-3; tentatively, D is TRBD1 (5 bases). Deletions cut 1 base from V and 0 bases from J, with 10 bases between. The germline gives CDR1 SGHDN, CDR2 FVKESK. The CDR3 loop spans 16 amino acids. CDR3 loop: CASSQVAGYSGNTIYF. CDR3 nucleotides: TGTGCCAGCAGCCAAGTAGCAGGGTACTCTGGAAACACCATATATTTT.

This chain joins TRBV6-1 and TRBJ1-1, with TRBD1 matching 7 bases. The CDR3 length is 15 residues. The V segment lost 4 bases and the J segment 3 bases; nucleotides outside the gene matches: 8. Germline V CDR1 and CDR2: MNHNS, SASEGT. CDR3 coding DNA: TGTGCCAGCAGTGGAAATATACAGGGGTACACTGAAGCTTTCTTT. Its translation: CASSGNIQGYTEAFF.

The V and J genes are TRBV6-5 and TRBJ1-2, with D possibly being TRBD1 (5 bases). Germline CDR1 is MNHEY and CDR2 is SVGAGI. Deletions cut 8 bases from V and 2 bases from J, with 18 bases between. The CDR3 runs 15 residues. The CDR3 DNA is TGTGCCAGCCTCTGGGGCATAGACTCGAACTATGGCTACACCTTC. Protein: CASLWGIDSNYGYTF.